This T cell receptor (beta chain) was captured by sequencing in a study of persistence of HIV-infected CD4 T cells. Study results and caveats: The rare CMV-responding cells with HIV-1 proviruses were not separately TCR-sequenced.

Sequencing used immunoSEQ version 4 in survey mode. Only in-frame clones appear in the TCRdb table, and some are missing; sequencing was by immunoSEQ multiplex PCR. The table lists about 50,000 clones, about 80% of them singletons, with 3% in the top ten. A word on this clone: Antigen: not known.

Lysates of CMV-infected fibroblasts at roughly 10 ug/mL stimulated these cells. CD40L/CD69 double-negative CD45RO-high memory CD4+ T cells were collected. V dropped 1 base and J dropped 9; count of bases not matched to a gene: 8. The V gene's germline CDR1 is SGHTA and CDR2 FQGNSA. CDR3 length: 15 amino acids. This sequence was found in an adult man with HIV who was CMV-seropositive. The sample here was CD4+ T cells sorted from PBMCs after approximately 20-hour stimulation, taken from a patient who received antiretroviral therapy. The V and J genes are TRBV7-2 and TRBJ2-3; 9 positions match TRBD2. CDR3 coding DNA: TGTGCCAGCAGCTTAGATGCGGGAGGGGGGCGGACGCAGTATTTT. It is translated as CASSLDAGGGRTQYF. The complete variable domain, with remaining parts taken from reference TRBV7-2 and TRBJ2-3, reads GAGVSQSPSNKVTEKGKDVELRCDPISGHTALYWYRQSLGQGLEFLIYFQGNSAPDKSGLPSDRFSAERTGGSVSTLTIQRTQQEDSAVYLCASSLDAGGGRTQYFGPGTRLTVL.